The 29 T cell receptor beta chains listed next were all sequenced from one sample in a study of T cells after yellow fever vaccination. From the 5' RACE reads, TCRdb called clonotypes with MiXCR, one entry per CDR3 protein. The sample records a few hundred thousand distinct CDR3 sequences, around 13% being singletons. This specimen was CD4+ T cells sorted from PBMCs, taken 15 days after the yellow fever booster vaccination. The origin of the receptors is a man aged 18 to 29 who received the YFV17D yellow fever vaccine.

This clonotype has a count of ten or more. The V and J genes are TRBV2 and TRBJ2-2; TRBD2 matches at 10 bases. The CDR3 contains 17 residues. J gave up 4 bases and V 2 bases, and 7 bases lay outside the gene matches. Germline V CDR1 and CDR2: SNHLY, FYNNEI. CDR3 sequence (DNA): TGTGCCAGCAGTGAACAGCGGGGGGGCCCGAGCACCGGGGAGCTGTTTTTT. Encoded protein: CASSEQRGGPSTGELFF. Full variable domain (rest looked up from reference TRBV2 and TRBJ2-2): EPEVTQTPSHQVTQMGQEVILRCVPISNHLYFYWYRQILGQKVEFLVSFYNNEISEKSEIFDDQFSVERPDGSNFTLKIRSTKLEDSAMYFCASSEQRGGPSTGELFFGEGSRLTVL.

The V call is TRBV7-9, the J call TRBJ2-3; TRBD1 matches at 9 bases. The V gene's germline CDR1 is SEHNR and CDR2 FQNEAQ (reference sequence). CDR3 length: 16 residues. The J segment lost 2 bases and the V segment lost 5 bases, leaving 8 bases of the junction unmatched. The CDR3 protein is CASSVGQGGTTDTQYF. The CDR3 DNA follows: TGTGCCAGCAGCGTGGGACAGGGTGGGACCACAGATACGCAGTATTTT.

This clonotype was counted ten times or more. The chain links TRBV7-2 to TRBJ2-3; 11 bases map to TRBD2. With V trimmed by 1 base and J by 2 bases, 5 bases remained unmatched. This CDR3 has 17 amino acids. Germline V gives CDR1 SGHTA, CDR2 FQGNSA. Here the CDR3 reads CASSLDLAGGITDTQYF. The CDR3, as DNA: TGTGCCAGCAGCTTAGACCTAGCGGGGGGTATCACAGATACGCAGTATTTT. Full variable domain (rest looked up from reference TRBV7-2 and TRBJ2-3): GAGVSQSPSNKVTEKGKDVELRCDPISGHTALYWYRQSLGQGLEFLIYFQGNSAPDKSGLPSDRFSAERTGGSVSTLTIQRTQQEDSAVYLCASSLDLAGGITDTQYFGPGTRLTVL.

This chain joins TRBV4-1 and TRBJ2-1, with TRBD2 matching over 10 bases. CDR1 and CDR2 (germline): MGHRA, YSYEKL. This CDR3 is built from 16 residues. Trimming at V came to 3 bases and at J to 4 bases, leaving 6 bases not matched to a gene. In DNA, the CDR3 is TGCGCCAGCAGCCAGCCCGGGACTAGCGCGTACAATGAGCAGTTCTTC. Protein: CASSQPGTSAYNEQFF.

This clonotype occurred a few times. The rearrangement joins TRBV12-3 or TRBV12-4 to TRBJ2-7; maybe TRBD1 (6 bases). V was clipped by 6 bases and J by 9 bases, with 21 bases between them. The CDR3 sequence is 14 residues long. The CDR3 DNA reads TGTGCCAGCAGGTCAAACGGCCAGGGGATGGTGCAGTACTTC. As protein: CASRSNGQGMVQYF.

The chain carries TRBV2 and TRBJ1-1; D might be TRBD1 (5 bases). Between the trimmed V and J ends, which lost 7 bases and 3 bases, there was a span of 6 bases. The CDR3 has 11 amino acids. Germline V gene lookup returns CDR1 SNHLY and CDR2 FYNNEI. The CDR3 is CASIRDTEAFF. The CDR3 coding sequence is TGTGCCAGCATCAGGGACACTGAAGCTTTCTTT.

J is TRBJ1-2 and V is TRBV7-9; D ambiguous. With 0 bases removed from V and 7 bases from J, the gap between germline ends came to 6 bases. CDR3 size: 12 residues. Germline assignment: CDR1 SEHNR and CDR2 FQNEAQ (reference sequence). CDR3 residues: CASSLADGGYTF. Here the CDR3 DNA reads TGTGCCAGCAGCTTAGCGGATGGTGGCTACACCTTC.

The chain is built from TRBV6-2 or TRBV6-3 and TRBJ2-5; D is possibly TRBD2 (5 bases). The CDR3 runs 11 residues. Trimming shortened V by 11 bases and J by 5 bases, and 12 bases separated the two germline ends. CDR1 is MNHEY and CDR2 is SVGEGT in the germline V gene. CDR3 DNA: TGTGCCGTCCGGGAAGCGGAGACCCAGTACTTC. Protein product: CAVREAETQYF.

This clonotype has a count of ten or more. At one boundary the junction diverges from the germline segment, which might be a read error. This chain uses TRBV7-2 with TRBJ1-6, with unresolved D. CDR3 length equals 14 residues. Germline V gene sequence: CDR1 SGHTA, CDR2 FQGNSA. The CDR3 loop reads CASTLGQEPLSLHF. CDR3 DNA: TGTGCCAGCACCTTAGGCCAGGAACCTTTGTCCCTCCACTTT.

This clonotype has just a few counts. The chain joins TRBV5-1 to TRBJ2-3, with unresolved D. The length of the CDR3 is 15 residues. Trimming removed 0 bases at V and 6 bases at J, with 14 bases between. CDR1 is SGHRS and CDR2 is YFSETQ in the germline V gene. CDR3 nucleotides: TGCGCCAGCAGCTTGGTGGGCGTCCCCCAGGATACGCAGTATTTT. Its translation: CASSLVGVPQDTQYF. Complete variable domain (other parts from reference TRBV5-1 and TRBJ2-3): KAGVTQTPRYLIKTRGQQVTLSCSPISGHRSVSWYQQTPGQGLQFLFEYFSETQRNKGNFPGRFSGRQFSNSRSEMNVSTLELGDSALYLCASSLVGVPQDTQYFGPGTRLTVL.

The chain is built from TRBV20-1 and TRBJ1-5; D gene unclear. Germline CDR1 is DFQATT and CDR2 is SNEGSKA (reference sequence). This CDR3 comprises 16 residues. V was pared by 2 bases and J by 3 bases, with 17 bases between. CDR3 nucleotides: TGCAGTGCTAGAAAGGTAGCTTCGGCCCCCAATCAGCCCCAGCATTTT. It yields the protein CSARKVASAPNQPQHF.

The V gene is TRBV19, the J gene TRBJ1-1; 7 bases map to TRBD1. The CDR3 covers 15 residues. The ends lost 5 bases at V and 4 bases at J; junction bases unmatched: 10. Germline V gene lookup returns CDR1 LNHDA and CDR2 SQIVND (reference sequence). CDR3 residues: CASSPAGGVVTEAFF. DNA for the CDR3: TGTGCCAGTAGTCCGGCAGGGGGGGTGGTCACTGAAGCTTTCTTT.

This clonotype has only a few counts. The V call is TRBV6-4, the J call TRBJ2-3; 8 positions match TRBD2. From germline, CDR1 is MRHNA and CDR2 SNTAGT. The CDR3 is made up of 13 amino acids. With V trimmed by 9 bases and J by 10 bases, 12 bases remained unmatched. The CDR3 nucleotides are TGTGCCAGTCCCGGGGGGGGCCGTCGGTCGCAGTATTTT. Its translation is CASPGGGRRSQYF.

This chain uses TRBV3-1 with TRBJ1-1, with no clear D. This CDR3 has 14 residues. V lost 0 bases and J lost 1, with 6 bases in between. Germline values: CDR1 LGHDT, CDR2 YNNKEL (reference sequence). In DNA, the CDR3 is TGTGCCAGCAGCCAAGATCTATGGAACACTGAAGCTTTCTTT. Translation gives CASSQDLWNTEAFF.

This clonotype was observed at least ten times. The chain couples TRBV11-2 to TRBJ2-3, with D perhaps TRBD1 or TRBD2 (5 bases each). Trimming left V 1 base short and J 5 bases short, with 13 bases between. CDR1 SGHAT and CDR2 FQNNGV come from the germline V gene. The CDR3 covers 15 residues. The CDR3 loop is CASSLGLGGRDTQYF. The CDR3 coding sequence is TGTGCCAGCAGCTTAGGTCTTGGGGGACGAGATACGCAGTATTTT.

In its sample, this clonotype was seen many times. This sequence joins TRBV15 and TRBJ2-1; 15 bases match TRBD2. The CDR3 has 16 amino acids. The V and J ends lost 3 bases and 7 bases, in that order; junction bases with no gene match: 4. CDR1 and CDR2 (germline): LNHNV, YYDKDF (reference sequence). The CDR3 region is CATSRGLAGGPNEQFF. The DNA of the CDR3 is TGTGCCACCAGCAGGGGACTAGCGGGGGGACCTAATGAGCAGTTCTTC.

V is TRBV7-8 and J is TRBJ2-3; 8 bases are shared with TRBD2. V dropped 5 bases and J dropped 3; count of bases not matched to a gene: 16. Germline CDR1 reads SGHVS; CDR2 reads FQNEAQ. This CDR3 is built from 18 residues. The CDR3 DNA is TGTGCCAGCAGCCCCGCCGGGGGGGCCCGTAGAAGGACAGATACGCAGTATTTT. Encoded protein: CASSPAGGARRRTDTQYF. The full variable domain, rest sourced from reference TRBV7-8 and TRBJ2-3, is GAGVSQSPRYKVAKRGQDVALRCDPISGHVSLFWYQQALGQGPEFLTYFQNEAQLDKSGLPSDRFFAERPEGSVSTLKIQRTQQEDSAVYLCASSPAGGARRRTDTQYFGPGTRLTVL.

This chain uses TRBV14 with TRBJ2-1, with 11 bases that match TRBD2. After removal of 1 base from V and 8 bases from J, the junction contained 13 bases not matched to a gene. There are 18 residues in the CDR3. CDR1 and CDR2 from the germline V gene are SGHDN and FVKESK. CDR3 in DNA: TGTGCCAGCAGCCAAGGGTTAGCGGGGGGGCCGGCTCTAGATGAGCAGTTCTTC. Its protein product is CASSQGLAGGPALDEQFF.

The table lists this clonotype with many counts. The chain recombines TRBV5-1 with TRBJ2-7, with D maybe TRBD2 (6 bases). Germline V CDR1 and CDR2: SGHRS, YFSETQ. The CDR3 consists of 13 residues. Trimming pared 1 base from V and 4 bases from J, leaving 9 bases between. CDR3 in DNA: TGCGCCAGCAGCTTGACTAGCCCTTACGAGCAGTACTTC. Protein product: CASSLTSPYEQYF.

This clonotype was observed a few times. The rearrangement joins TRBV20-1 to TRBJ1-1; weak D call: TRBD1 (6 bases). The CDR3 sequence is 13 residues long. CDR1 and CDR2 from the germline V gene are DFQATT and SNEGSKA (reference sequence). V shed 3 bases and J shed 0 bases, with 8 bases lying between them. The CDR3 region has the DNA TGCAGTGCTAGGGGGACATTGAACACTGAAGCTTTCTTT. Protein sequence: CSARGTLNTEAFF.

CDR3 in amino acids: CASSPGASRDTQYF. The CDR3 DNA sequence: TGTGCCAGCAGCCCCGGGGCCAGCCGAGATACGCAGTATTTT. The chain joins TRBV7-3 to TRBJ2-3, with D possibly being TRBD1 or TRBD2 (5 bases each). This CDR3 contains 14 residues. Germline values: CDR1 SGHTA, CDR2 FQGTGA. The V and J ends lost 5 bases and 5 bases respectively, with 14 bases between them.

In its sample, this clonotype was seen many times. This chain uses TRBV20-1 with TRBJ1-1, with no clear D. Trimming cost V 3 bases and J 1 base, with 15 bases left between them. Germline CDR1 DFQATT, CDR2 SNEGSKA (reference sequence). The CDR3 sequence is 15 residues long. The CDR3 reads CSARSLRYGNTEAFF. The CDR3 region has the DNA TGCAGTGCTAGGAGCTTAAGGTACGGGAACACTGAAGCTTTCTTT.

This clonotype turned up a few times. V is TRBV12-3 or TRBV12-4 and J is TRBJ2-3; tentatively, D is TRBD1 (5 bases). With 3 bases removed from V and 3 bases from J, the gap between germline ends came to 13 bases. This CDR3 comprises 15 residues. The DNA of the CDR3 is TGTGCCAGCAGTTTCGACCAGGGTGTTACAGATACGCAGTATTTT. It specifies CASSFDQGVTDTQYF.

The chain uses TRBV20-1 and TRBJ1-1; TRBD1 aligns across 9 bases. Germline V gives CDR1 DFQATT, CDR2 SNEGSKA (reference sequence). The ends lost 2 bases at V and 2 bases at J; junction bases unmatched: 6. The CDR3 extends over 15 amino acids. The CDR3 DNA sequence: TGCAGTGCTAGACTACAGGGGGCAGGAAACACTGAAGCTTTCTTT. Translation: CSARLQGAGNTEAFF.

The rearrangement uses TRBV5-6 and TRBJ1-2; D may be TRBD1 (5 bases). CDR1 is SGHDT and CDR2 is YYEEEE in the germline V gene. Between the trimmed V and J ends, which lost 5 bases and 10 bases, there was a span of 15 bases. This CDR3 is 12 amino acids long. The CDR3 DNA reads TGTGCCAGCAGTCGGGGGGGGAGCCTCTACACCTTC. It codes for CASSRGGSLYTF.

The genes are TRBV11-2 and TRBJ2-7; perhaps TRBD1 as D (6 bases). Germline-derived CDR1 and CDR2 are SGHAT and FQNNGV. This CDR3 is 14 amino acids long. The V end lost 5 bases, the J end lost 6 bases, and 17 bases lay between the germline ends. The CDR3 sequence is CASSAHAQGTEQYF. DNA of the CDR3: TGTGCCAGCAGCGCTCATGCTCAGGGGACCGAGCAGTACTTC.

This clonotype was counted a few times. The chain joins TRBV6-6 to TRBJ1-3; D is unresolved. The ends were cut back, 4 bases at V and 0 bases at J, with 10 bases in the middle. CDR1 and CDR2 (germline): MNHNY, SVGAGI (reference sequence). The CDR3 runs 15 residues. The CDR3 region is CASSSGRYSGNTIYF. In nucleotides, the CDR3 is TGTGCCAGCAGTTCGGGGAGGTACTCTGGAAACACCATATATTTT.

This clonotype came up a few times. This sequence joins TRBV4-1 and TRBJ1-1; D is uncertain. The CDR3 spans 16 residues. Germline V gene lookup returns CDR1 MGHRA and CDR2 YSYEKL. V lost 5 bases and J lost 5, with 21 bases in between. Written as DNA, the CDR3 is TGCGCCAGCAGCTCCGGTTACGAAAGATCGTGGACTGAAGCTTTCTTT. This codes for CASSSGYERSWTEAFF.

The genes are TRBV20-1 and TRBJ2-5; 11 nucleotides line up with TRBD1. The V segment lost 5 bases and the J segment 5 bases; nucleotides outside the gene matches: 4. Germline V gene sequence: CDR1 DFQATT, CDR2 SNEGSKA (reference sequence). The CDR3 extends over 13 amino acids. CDR3 nucleotide sequence: TGCAGTGCTGGACAGGGGGCTAGGGAGACCCAGTACTTC. Translated: CSAGQGARETQYF.